This TCR beta chain is drawn from a study of T cells in Graves' hyperthyroidism and ophthalmopathy. V shed 5 bases, J shed 7 bases, and the junction held 4 bases outside the gene matches. The CDR3 runs 13 residues. CDR1 and CDR2 from the germline V gene are MDHEN and SYDVKM. This clonotype has ten or more counts. In patients aged 18 to 65, hyperthyroidism was newly diagnosed, with duration under 2 months. The PBMCs were taken from 10 ml of fresh peripheral blood. There were TCR beta CDR3 regions amplified from RNA transcripts. Carried out on the TCR CDR3, a first-round RT-PCR used the HTBI primer set. TCRdb re-called the multiplex PCR reads with MiXCR, one entry per CDR3 protein. The data show 280,000 or so distinct CDR3 sequences, 12% to 15% seen once.

This receptor was taken from a woman between 50 and 59 years old with Graves' hyperthyroidism that later progressed to Graves' ophthalmopathy. The V gene is TRBV28, the J gene TRBJ1-5; 8 nucleotides align to TRBD1. Sequencing was carried out using blood. The CDR3 region has the DNA TGTGCCAGCAGTATGACAGGGGTACAGCCCCAGCATTTT. Translating gives CASSMTGVQPQHF. The variable domain in full, completed from reference TRBV28 and TRBJ1-5, reads DVKVTQSSRYLVKRTGEKVFLECVQDMDHENMFWYRQDPGLGLRLIYFSYDVKMKEKGDIPEGYSVSREKKERFSLILESASTNQTSMYLCASSMTGVQPQHFGDGTRLSIL.